Each of the 13 T cell receptor beta chains below was sequenced from the same sample in a study of blood T cell repertoires in COVID-19 (dated by TCRdb to about 2020). The library was built by means of the immunoSEQ multiplex PCR assay. This is the immuneACCESS table as TCRdb keeps it, with only in-frame sequences that have V and J called. A part of the clones is gone; compared with another copy, unresolved V genes explain less than half, and the rest is unexplained. In this sample the table shows about 260,000 clones, 88% of which occur a single time. The ten largest account for about 4.1% of the sample. Specimen: peripheral blood. The receptors were sampled from a man in his sixties who had recovered from COVID-19.

The chain carries TRBV7-9 and TRBJ2-3; 11 nucleotides align to TRBD2. CDR1 is SEHNR and CDR2 is FQNEAQ in the germline V gene (reference sequence). Unmatched junction bases numbered 6, after V lost 5 bases and J lost 2 bases. The CDR3 length is 16 residues. The CDR3 nucleotides are TGTGCCAGCAGCCTTTTGACTAGCGGGGACACAGATACGCAGTATTTT. This codes for CASSLLTSGDTDTQYF.

The chain couples TRBV5-1 to TRBJ1-4; 11 bases are a match to TRBD1. Per the germline V gene, CDR1 is SGHRS and CDR2 is YFSETQ. Germline trimming cut 0 bases from V and 0 bases from J; bases unmatched to any gene: 10. There are 20 residues in the CDR3. CDR3 region: CASSLAVVPGQGATNEKLFF. The CDR3 DNA is TGCGCCAGCAGCTTGGCGGTCGTCCCGGGACAGGGGGCAACTAATGAAAAACTGTTTTTT.

The chain is built from TRBV18 and TRBJ2-3; 9 bases map to TRBD2. Trimming removed 3 bases from V and 1 base from J; junction bases left unmatched: 2. Germline V gene data show CDR1 as KGHSH and CDR2 as LQKENI. The CDR3 contains 15 residues. This CDR3 is CASSPQRGGTDTQYF. Written as DNA, the CDR3 is TGTGCCAGCTCACCTCAGCGGGGGGGCACAGATACGCAGTATTTT.

This clone has just one count. The chain recombines TRBV13 with TRBJ2-3; 11 bases map to TRBD2. The junction had 10 bases not matched to a gene; V was cut back by 4 bases and J by 1 base. The germline gives CDR1 PRHDT, CDR2 FYEKMQ (reference sequence). This CDR3 region has 18 residues. CDR3 residues: CASSSYRLAGLGTDTQYF. For the CDR3, the DNA is TGTGCCAGCAGCTCCTACCGACTAGCGGGATTAGGCACAGATACGCAGTATTTT.

This rearrangement joins TRBV4-2 to TRBJ1-6, with 9 bases matching TRBD1. Germline V CDR1 and CDR2: LGHNA, YNFKEQ. The V gene end was trimmed by 0 bases and the J gene end by 10 bases; junction bases not matched to a gene: 4. CDR3 length: 15 amino acids. This chain's CDR3 is CASSQEGQGLSPLHF. CDR3 nucleotide sequence: TGTGCCAGCAGCCAAGAGGGACAGGGTCTCTCACCCCTCCACTTT.

The chain is built from TRBV24-1 and TRBJ2-3; 9 bases are shared with TRBD1. The CDR3 is 15 amino acids. Germline V gives CDR1 KGHDR, CDR2 SFDVKD. Trimming at V came to 3 bases and at J to 7 bases, leaving 7 bases not matched to a gene. CDR3 sequence (DNA): TGTGCCACCAGTGATACCGGGACAGGGTCCCATACGCAGTATTTT. Protein: CATSDTGTGSHTQYF.

In this sample, this clone turned up once. The chain recombines TRBV7-9 with TRBJ2-7; 7 nucleotides align to TRBD2. Germline V CDR1 and CDR2: SEHNR, FQNEAQ (reference sequence). Germline trimming cut 5 bases from V and 0 bases from J; bases unmatched to any gene: 4. The CDR3 totals 14 residues. The CDR3: CASSPKRGSYEQYF. In DNA form, the CDR3 reads TGTGCCAGCAGCCCGAAGCGGGGCTCCTACGAGCAGTACTTC.

The rearrangement links TRBV7-8 to TRBJ2-7, with TRBD1 identical over 9 bases. Germline assignment: CDR1 SGHVS and CDR2 FQNEAQ. CDR3 size: 14 residues. Trimming removed 0 bases from V and 6 bases from J; junction bases left unmatched: 3. The CDR3 here is CASSLAGTGFEQYF. CDR3 DNA: TGTGCCAGCAGCTTAGCCGGGACAGGGTTCGAGCAGTACTTC.

The V gene is TRBV27, the J gene TRBJ1-5; TRBD1 matches at 7 bases. J was trimmed by 7 bases and V by 4 bases; bases with no gene match: 7. The CDR3 extends over 14 amino acids. In germline, CDR1 is MNHEY, CDR2 SMNVEV (reference sequence). CDR3 sequence reads: CASSSDRAYQPQHF. The CDR3, as DNA: TGTGCCAGCAGTTCCGACAGGGCATACCAGCCCCAGCATTTT.

J is TRBJ2-1 and V is TRBV24-1; TRBD1 aligns across 12 bases. The germline V gene encodes CDR1 KGHDR and CDR2 SFDVKD. There are 15 residues in the CDR3. The J segment lost 8 bases and the V segment lost 4 bases, leaving 5 bases of the junction unmatched. Here the CDR3 DNA reads TGTGCCACCAGTGAGGCCGGGACAGGGGGCGATGAGCAGTTCTTC. The encoded protein is CATSEAGTGGDEQFF.

This chain joins TRBV5-6 and TRBJ1-5; D might be TRBD1 (5 bases). The CDR3 is 15 amino acids. V lost 1 base, J lost 6 bases, and 14 bases lay in between. In germline, CDR1 is SGHDT, CDR2 YYEEEE. The chain's CDR3 is CASSLKGPSFQPQHF. CDR3 coding DNA: TGTGCCAGCAGCTTGAAGGGGCCGTCATTTCAGCCCCAGCATTTT.

This clone was seen only a few times. This chain joins TRBV27 and TRBJ2-1; 7 positions agree with TRBD1. This CDR3 has 16 residues. Per germline, CDR1 MNHEY and CDR2 SMNVEV (reference sequence). With 4 bases clipped from V and 9 bases from J, the junction kept 15 bases outside the gene matches. In DNA form, the CDR3 reads TGTGCCAGCAGTTATGTGGACAGGACGAGGGACCGTGAGCAGTTCTTC. Protein: CASSYVDRTRDREQFF.

J is TRBJ2-7 and V is TRBV2, with 9 bases lining up with TRBD2. The CDR3 sequence is 14 residues long. Germline CDR1 reads SNHLY; CDR2 reads FYNNEI. V was clipped by 6 bases and J by 2 bases; unmatched bases: 5. CDR3 region: CASSRGLAPYEQYF. In DNA, the CDR3 is TGTGCCAGCAGCCGGGGACTAGCCCCCTACGAGCAGTACTTC.